One and the same sample provided the 30 T cell receptor beta chains below, sequenced in a study of CD8+ T cells in alopecia areata. cDNA reverse transcribed from extracted RNA served as the sequencing template. Using immunoSEQ multiplex PCR, the repertoire was profiled, and TCRdb retains in-frame clones only, with some absent. There are 110,000 to 150,000 clones in the sample; 58% occur only once, and roughly 6.5% lies in the top ten. The sequences come from CD4+ T cells sorted from blood, collected at week 0. The receptor source for this set is a human donor with alopecia areata.

V and J are TRBV2 and TRBJ2-3; D not certain. Germline V CDR1 and CDR2: SNHLY, FYNNEI. V dropped 6 bases and J dropped 5 bases, with 18 bases sitting between them. This CDR3 is built from 15 residues. The CDR3 coding sequence is TGTGCCAGCAGGGCCATAGGCGAGTCAGGAGATACGCAGTATTTT. Amino acid sequence: CASRAIGESGDTQYF. The variable domain in full, completed from reference TRBV2 and TRBJ2-3, reads EPEVTQTPSHQVTQMGQEVILRCVPISNHLYFYWYRQILGQKVEFLVSFYNNEISEKSEIFDDQFSVERPDGSNFTLKIRSTKLEDSAMYFCASRAIGESGDTQYFGPGTRLTVL.

A few counts support this clone. The chain employs TRBV7-2 and TRBJ1-2, with D perhaps matching TRBD1 (5 bases). CDR3 length: 14 amino acids. Germline CDR1 and CDR2: SGHTA and FQGNSA. V was clipped by 3 bases and J by 6 bases, with 14 bases between them. The CDR3 nucleotides read TGTGCCAGCAGCTTGGGCTCCTGGGGCGATGGCTACACCTTC. This sequence encodes CASSLGSWGDGYTF.

This clone was seen only a few times. The chain carries TRBV11-2 and TRBJ1-1; TRBD1 is a possible D gene (5 bases). Trimming cost V 2 bases and J 1 base, with 5 bases left between them. CDR1 and CDR2 (germline): SGHAT, FQNNGV. CDR3 length equals 13 residues. The CDR3: CASSLQGNTEAFF. The CDR3, as DNA: TGTGCCAGCAGCTTACAGGGGAACACTGAAGCTTTCTTT.

This clone was observed a handful of times. This chain links TRBV29-1 with TRBJ2-1; no clear D gene. The V end was cut by 4 bases, the J end by 1 base, with 8 bases between. CDR1 is SQVTM and CDR2 is ANQGSEA in the germline V gene. This CDR3 is 13 amino acids long. In DNA, the CDR3 is TGCAGCGTTGGACGGAGATCCTACAATGAGCAGTTCTTC. Residues: CSVGRRSYNEQFF.

This chain joins TRBV27 and TRBJ1-2; 7 nucleotides align to TRBD1. V lost 5 bases, J lost 0 bases, and 3 bases stayed unmatched. The CDR3 is made up of 14 amino acids. CDR1 and CDR2 (germline): MNHEY, SMNVEV (reference sequence). The CDR3 region is CASSMTGSNYGYTF. CDR3 in DNA: TGTGCCAGCAGTATGACAGGGTCTAACTATGGCTACACCTTC.

This clone was found once. The V and J genes are TRBV25-1 and TRBJ2-7, with D possibly being TRBD1 or TRBD2 (5 bases each). Between the trimmed V and J ends, which lost 3 bases and 2 bases, there was a span of 11 bases. CDR1 MGHDK and CDR2 SYGVNS come from the germline V gene. The CDR3 extends over 14 amino acids. This chain's CDR3 is CASSEGPGAYEQYF. CDR3 nucleotide sequence: TGTGCCAGCAGTGAGGGACCCGGGGCCTACGAGCAGTACTTC.

The chain combines TRBV29-1 with TRBJ2-3; D is ambiguous. Germline values: CDR1 SQVTM, CDR2 ANQGSEA. The CDR3 runs to 13 residues. Trimming took 3 bases from V and 0 from J, leaving 7 bases between them. This CDR3 is CSVDPSSTDTQYF. The CDR3 DNA reads as TGCAGCGTTGATCCGTCTAGCACAGATACGCAGTATTTT.

This chain connects TRBV29-1 to TRBJ2-5; D perhaps matches TRBD2 (5 bases). The CDR3 covers 13 residues. Trimming removed 6 bases at V and 4 bases at J, with 15 bases between. Germline V gene data show CDR1 as SQVTM and CDR2 as ANQGSEA. The DNA for the CDR3 is TGCAGCGTCGACGGCGGGCCCAGAGAGACCCAGTACTTC. Translating gives CSVDGGPRETQYF.

The V call is TRBV5-4, the J call TRBJ1-2, with D perhaps matching TRBD1 (6 bases). V dropped 5 bases and J dropped 5 bases, with 13 bases sitting between them. The CDR3 length is 13 residues. Per the germline V gene, CDR1 is SGHNT and CDR2 is YYREEE (reference sequence). As DNA, the CDR3 is TGTGCCAGCAGACCTACAGGGCCTTATGGCTACACCTTC. Protein: CASRPTGPYGYTF.

The V and J genes are TRBV7-2 and TRBJ2-5; D is possibly TRBD1 or TRBD2 (6 bases each). Germline V gene sequence: CDR1 SGHTA, CDR2 FQGNSA. The length of the CDR3 is 17 residues. The V and J ends lost 5 bases and 0 bases respectively, with 19 bases between them. The DNA for the CDR3 is TGTGCCAGCAGCCCGAGAGGGGGGCCCGCCAACCAAGAGACCCAGTACTTC. The encoded protein is CASSPRGGPANQETQYF.

The chain links TRBV7-9 to TRBJ2-5, with D possibly being TRBD2 (5 bases). The CDR3 spans 14 residues. V was cut by 8 bases and J by 3 bases, with 16 bases left in between. Germline V lookup: CDR1 SEHNR, CDR2 FQNEAQ (reference sequence). The CDR3 reads CASGSGMREETQYF. In nucleotides, the CDR3 is TGTGCCAGCGGCTCAGGAATGAGGGAAGAGACCCAGTACTTC.

This sequence joins TRBV30 and TRBJ1-1; D is undetermined. Trimming removed 0 bases from V and 1 base from J, with 6 bases in between. The length of the CDR3 is 13 residues. The V gene's germline CDR1 is GTSNPN and CDR2 SVGIG (reference sequence). The CDR3 nucleotides read TGTGCCTGGAGTGTCTCTTCGAACACTGAAGCTTTCTTT. Amino acid sequence: CAWSVSSNTEAFF.

The chain links TRBV7-9 to TRBJ1-1; no reliable D call. The germline CDR1 and CDR2 sequences are SEHNR and FQNEAQ (reference sequence). The V and J ends lost 5 bases and 3 bases respectively, with 16 bases between them. The CDR3 extends over 15 amino acids. The CDR3 loop is CASSHRGSLDTEAFF. The CDR3 region has the DNA TGTGCCAGCAGCCACCGAGGGTCATTGGACACTGAAGCTTTCTTT.

This clone turned up a few times. V and J are TRBV29-1 and TRBJ2-3; the match to TRBD1 covers 7 bases. CDR1 and CDR2 from the germline V gene are SQVTM and ANQGSEA. Losses at the gene ends were 7 bases for V and 3 bases for J; bases not matched to a gene: 4. The CDR3 extends over 12 amino acids. CDR3 in DNA: TGCAGCGCTCTGACAGGGACAGATACGCAGTATTTT. Translating it yields CSALTGTDTQYF.

The chain links TRBV29-1 to TRBJ2-1; 13 nucleotides align to TRBD2. From germline, CDR1 is SQVTM and CDR2 ANQGSEA. This CDR3 is built from 17 residues. The V and J ends lost 7 bases and 0 bases, in that order; junction bases with no gene match: 9. The CDR3 protein is CSARTSGGPSSYNEQFF. The CDR3 bases are TGCAGCGCCCGGACTAGCGGGGGCCCTAGCTCCTACAATGAGCAGTTCTTC.

The gene calls are TRBV5-1 and TRBJ1-1, with D perhaps TRBD1 (5 bases). Germline CDR1 is SGHRS and CDR2 is YFSETQ. The germline V and J ends were trimmed by 4 bases and 0 bases, with 13 bases remaining between them. The CDR3 covers 15 residues. The CDR3 bases are TGCGCCAGCAGCCTCCGGGACTACATGAACACTGAAGCTTTCTTT. Residues: CASSLRDYMNTEAFF.

Only a few counts were recorded for this clone. The chain has TRBV10-3 and TRBJ2-1, with 7 nucleotides matching TRBD1. CDR3 length: 12 amino acids. Germline CDR1 and CDR2: ENHRY and SYGVKD. J was trimmed by 8 bases and V by 4 bases; bases with no gene match: 2. The chain's CDR3 is CAISARGYEQFF. CDR3 DNA sequence: TGTGCCATCAGTGCCAGGGGGTATGAGCAGTTCTTC.

The chain has TRBV29-1 and TRBJ1-4; D might be TRBD1 (6 bases). CDR3 length equals 13 residues. Germline CDR1 reads SQVTM; CDR2 reads ANQGSEA. V lost 3 bases to trimming and J lost 7 bases, with 12 bases between them. DNA for the CDR3: TGCAGCGTTGAGTTGGGGGCGGGTGAAAAACTGTTTTTT. As protein: CSVELGAGEKLFF.

For the CDR3, the DNA is TGTGCCTGGGGACCCAATTGGACTAGCGGTCCTCGCTGGCAGTTCTTC. Protein: CAWGPNWTSGPRWQFF. The chain employs TRBV30 and TRBJ2-1; TRBD2 matches at 10 bases. Trimming took 5 bases from V and 12 from J; bases not matched to a gene: 19. Per germline, CDR1 GTSNPN and CDR2 SVGIG (reference sequence). This CDR3 is 16 amino acids long.

The V gene is TRBV4-1, the J gene TRBJ2-5; D may be TRBD2 (5 bases). The V end lost 4 bases, the J end lost 3 bases, and 12 bases lay between the germline ends. CDR3 length: 14 amino acids. Germline CDR1 reads MGHRA; CDR2 reads YSYEKL. The CDR3 sequence is CASSLAPGEETQYF. Here the CDR3 DNA reads TGCGCCAGCAGCCTGGCCCCCGGGGAAGAGACCCAGTACTTC.

This clone was counted between two and nine times. This rearrangement joins TRBV29-1 to TRBJ2-3; D not resolved. Trimming stripped 4 bases from V and 6 bases from J, with 14 bases between. The V gene's germline CDR1 is SQVTM and CDR2 ANQGSEA. This CDR3 has 13 amino acids. The CDR3 DNA reads TGCAGCGTTGTTTTGCCCCCCGGGGATACGCAGTATTTT. Translation: CSVVLPPGDTQYF.

The chain combines TRBV18 with TRBJ1-2; D gene unclear. The CDR3 extends over 10 amino acids. V was pared by 5 bases and J by 8 bases, with 6 bases between. Germline values: CDR1 KGHSH, CDR2 LQKENI. CDR3 sequence: CASSGSGYTF. CDR3 DNA sequence: TGTGCCAGCTCAGGGTCCGGCTACACCTTC.

The genes are TRBV2 and TRBJ2-2, with D possibly being TRBD1 (6 bases). Trimming removed 9 bases at V and 5 bases at J, with 16 bases between. Germline CDR1 SNHLY, CDR2 FYNNEI. The CDR3 covers 14 residues. CDR3 region: CASLRTDLTGELFF. The CDR3 DNA reads TGTGCCAGTTTGAGGACAGATCTAACCGGGGAGCTGTTTTTT.

Here the CDR3 DNA reads TGTGCCAGCAGCCCCGGGACTAGCGGGCACGAGCAGTACTTC. It specifies CASSPGTSGHEQYF. This rearrangement joins TRBV7-3 to TRBJ2-7; 12 nucleotides agree with TRBD2. Germline-derived CDR1 and CDR2 are SGHTA and FQGTGA. V dropped 5 bases and J dropped 5; count of bases not matched to a gene: 4. The CDR3 totals 14 residues. Supplemented by reference TRBV7-3 and TRBJ2-7, the full variable domain reads GAGVSQTPSNKVTEKGKYVELRCDPISGHTALYWYRQSLGQGPEFLIYFQGTGAADDSGLPNDRFFAVRPEGSVSTLKIQRTERGDSAVYLCASSPGTSGHEQYFGPGTRLTVT.

V usage is TRBV29-1 and J usage is TRBJ1-6; perhaps TRBD1 as D (5 bases). This CDR3 contains 15 residues. Germline lookup yields CDR1 SQVTM and CDR2 ANQGSEA. Trimming pared 4 bases from V and 3 bases from J, leaving 13 bases between. CDR3: CSVGGLRNYNSPLHF. The CDR3 DNA follows: TGCAGCGTTGGGGGCCTCCGCAACTATAATTCACCCCTCCACTTT.

This clone has more than one count but fewer than ten. The gene calls are TRBV5-5 and TRBJ1-5; possibly TRBD1 for D (5 bases). Trimming stripped 4 bases from V and 0 bases from J, with 8 bases between. The CDR3 contains 14 residues. From germline, CDR1 is SGHKS and CDR2 YYEKEE (reference sequence). Written as DNA, the CDR3 is TGTGCCAGCAGCAAGGACATTAGCAATCAGCCCCAGCATTTT. Translation gives CASSKDISNQPQHF.

This clone was observed a single time. J is TRBJ2-7 and V is TRBV2; D gene ambiguous. The length of the CDR3 is 13 residues. Trimming removed 4 bases at V and 4 bases at J, with 11 bases between. CDR1 and CDR2 from the germline V gene are SNHLY and FYNNEI. CDR3 DNA: TGTGCCAGCAGTGGTCAGACACTTTACGAGCAGTACTTC. Translating gives CASSGQTLYEQYF.

CDR3 amino acids: CASRQEDYGYTF. CDR3 DNA: TGTGCCAGCAGACAGGAGGACTATGGCTACACCTTC. This chain uses TRBV2 with TRBJ1-2; weak D call: TRBD1 (5 bases). The V and J ends lost 6 bases and 3 bases respectively, with 8 bases between them. The germline CDR1 and CDR2 sequences are SNHLY and FYNNEI. CDR3 length: 12 amino acids.

This clone has only one observation. For the CDR3, the DNA is TGTGCCAGCAGCGTTTTAGCGAACTATGGCTACACCTTC. This encodes CASSVLANYGYTF. This chain joins TRBV9 and TRBJ1-2; no definite D call. Germline-derived CDR1 and CDR2 are SGDLS and YYNGEE. This CDR3 has 13 amino acids. Trimming removed 2 bases from V and 2 bases from J, with 7 bases in between.

The gene calls are TRBV30 and TRBJ1-3; D uncertain. Germline V gene data show CDR1 as GTSNPN and CDR2 as SVGIG (reference sequence). The V end lost 5 bases, the J end lost 0 bases, and 5 bases lay between the germline ends. The CDR3 is 12 amino acids. CDR3 in amino acids: CAWGNSGNTIYF. The CDR3 region has the DNA TGTGCCTGGGGCAACTCTGGAAACACCATATATTTT.